These T cell receptor beta chains were read from a single sample in a study of PD-1 blockade in classical Hodgkin lymphoma. Clones were sequenced by immunoSEQ multiplex PCR, and TCRdb holds only the in-frame ones, with some missing. The sample shows around 28,000 clones, approximately 86% of them seen only once. This specimen consisted of CD4+ T cells from blood, obtained before the fourth cycle of nivolumab. Receptors were obtained from a human donor with classical Hodgkin lymphoma. Both conserved end residues are part of each CDR3. D genes are given only for firm matches. Where a row states a size, it is once, few, many or the class of an expanded clone; other rows omit it.

v_gene	j_gene	abundance	d_gene	CDR3nt	CDR3aa
TRBV28	TRBJ2-7	-	-	TGTGCCAGCAGTCCCTTCCGGACTTATTACGAGCAGTACTTC	CASSPFRTYYEQYF
TRBV28	TRBJ2-2	-	-	TGTGCCAGCAGCCTCACCGGGACACACGGGGAGCTGTTTTTT	CASSLTGTHGELFF
TRBV11-2	TRBJ1-1	once	TRBD1	TGTGCCAGCAGCCCTATACCGGGACAGGTACTCACTGAAGCTTTCTTT	CASSPIPGQVLTEAFF
TRBV2	TRBJ2-3	-	-	TGTGCCAGCAGGCTAGCAGGAGGGGTAGATACGCAGTATTTT	CASRLAGGVDTQYF
TRBV18	TRBJ1-6	-	TRBD1	TGTGCCAGCTCACCAGGGGGACAGGATAATTCACCCCTCCACTTT	CASSPGGQDNSPLHF
TRBV6-1	TRBJ2-7	-	-	TGTGCCAGCAGGCGTCTAGACATATTCTACGAGCAGTACTTC	CASRRLDIFYEQYF
TRBV27	TRBJ2-5	once	-	TGTGCCAGCAGTGCCGCCCAAGGGGGGACCCAGTACTTC	CASSAAQGGTQYF
TRBV7-8	TRBJ2-7	-	-	TGTGCCAGCAGCTTAGGGGGGGGCAGGGAGGTTGCCTACGAGCAGTACTTC	CASSLGGGREVAYEQYF
TRBV27	TRBJ2-5	-	-	TGTGCCAGCAGTTTATGGGGAGGACAAGAGACCCAGTACTTC	CASSLWGGQETQYF
TRBV6-1	TRBJ2-7	-	TRBD1	TGTGCCAGCAGGAAGACAGGGGGGTACGAGCAGTACTTC	CASRKTGGYEQYF
TRBV10-3	TRBJ1-1	-	-	TGTGCCATCAGTGAGAGCCGCACAGCCAGGTCTCCTGAAGCTTTCTTT	CAISESRTARSPEAFF
TRBV6-1	TRBJ2-7	-	-	TGTGCCACCCCCTCGCTAAACTCCTACGAGCAGTACTTC	CATPSLNSYEQYF
TRBV7-9	TRBJ2-5	few	-	TGTGCCAGCAGCGCAGTAGAGACCCAGTACTTC	CASSAVETQYF